The 5 T cell receptor beta chains given below trace back to one sample, sequenced in a study of blood T cell repertoires in COVID-19 (dated by TCRdb to 2018 to 2020). The library was generated by the immunoSEQ multiplex PCR assay. TCRdb retrieved this table from immuneACCESS and kept in-frame rearrangements only. Not all clones are present; in checked studies, unresolved V genes account for under half, and no reason is known for the remainder. This sample lists 100,000 to 150,000 clones; approximately 80% were detected once. The top ten clonotypes cover around 8% of the sample. The sample consisted of peripheral blood. These TCRs come from a woman between 55 and 75 years old with active or convalescent COVID-19.

V and J are TRBV5-6 and TRBJ1-1; TRBD1 matches 8 bases. The trim removed 2 bases at V and 6 bases at J, leaving 3 bases unmatched. Looked up from germline, CDR1 is SGHDT and CDR2 is YYEEEE. The CDR3 is made up of 13 amino acids. CDR3 loop: CASSFDRGAEAFF. In DNA, the CDR3 is TGTGCCAGCAGCTTCGACAGGGGTGCTGAAGCTTTCTTT.

CDR3 protein: CSVDWDSQETQYF. The CDR3 DNA is TGCAGCGTTGACTGGGACAGCCAAGAGACCCAGTACTTC. The V call is TRBV29-1, the J call TRBJ2-5; TRBD1 matches at 7 bases. After removal of 3 bases from V and 1 base from J, the junction contained 2 bases not matched to a gene. Per the germline V gene, CDR1 is SQVTM and CDR2 is ANQGSEA. CDR3 length: 13 amino acids.

V is TRBV6-2 or TRBV6-3 and J is TRBJ1-1; possible D gene TRBD1, 6 bases. Germline CDR1 MNHEY, CDR2 SVGEGT. With 4 bases removed from V and 3 bases from J, the gap between germline ends came to 9 bases. CDR3 length equals 13 residues. DNA of the CDR3: TGTGCCAGCAGTTGGGACAAATACACTGAAGCTTTCTTT. Protein: CASSWDKYTEAFF.

The rearrangement links TRBV5-1 to TRBJ1-2; D perhaps matches TRBD1 (6 bases). The CDR3 runs to 15 residues. The V gene lost 0 bases and the J gene lost 2 bases, with 11 bases spanning the gap. Germline values: CDR1 SGHRS, CDR2 YFSETQ. The CDR3: CASSLALTGNYGYTF. The CDR3 region has the DNA TGCGCCAGCAGCTTGGCCCTAACAGGGAACTATGGCTACACCTTC.

The CDR3 region is CASSPGTGSHNEQFF. CDR3 nucleotide sequence: TGTGCCAGCAGCCCCGGGACAGGGTCCCACAATGAGCAGTTCTTC. The V gene is TRBV7-3, the J gene TRBJ2-1, with TRBD1 identical over 9 bases. Trimming at V came to 5 bases and at J to 5 bases, leaving 7 bases not matched to a gene. The length of the CDR3 is 15 residues. Germline V gives CDR1 SGHTA, CDR2 FQGTGA.